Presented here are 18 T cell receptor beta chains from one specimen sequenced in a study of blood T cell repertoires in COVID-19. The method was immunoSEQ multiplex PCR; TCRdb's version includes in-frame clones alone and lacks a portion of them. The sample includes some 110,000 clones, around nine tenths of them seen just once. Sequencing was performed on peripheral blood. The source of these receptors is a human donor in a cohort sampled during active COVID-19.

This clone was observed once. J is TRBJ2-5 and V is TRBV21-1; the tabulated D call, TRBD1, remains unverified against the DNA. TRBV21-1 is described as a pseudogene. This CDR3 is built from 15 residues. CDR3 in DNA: TGTGCCAGCAGCAAAGAAGGGGCAGGCCAAGAGACCCAGTACTTC. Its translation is CASSKEGAGQETQYF.

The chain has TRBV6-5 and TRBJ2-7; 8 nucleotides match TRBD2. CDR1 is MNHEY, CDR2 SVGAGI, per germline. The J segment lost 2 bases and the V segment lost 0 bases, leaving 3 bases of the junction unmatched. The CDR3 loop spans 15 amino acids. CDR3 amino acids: CASSYSGGRTYEQYF. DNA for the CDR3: TGTGCCAGCAGTTACTCTGGCGGGAGGACCTACGAGCAGTACTTC.

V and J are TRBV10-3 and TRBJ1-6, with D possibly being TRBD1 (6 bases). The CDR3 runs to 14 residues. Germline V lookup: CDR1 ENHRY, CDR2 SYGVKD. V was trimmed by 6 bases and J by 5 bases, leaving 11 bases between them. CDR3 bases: TGTGCCATCAGGGGGGACACGGATAATTCACCCCTCCACTTT. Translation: CAIRGDTDNSPLHF.

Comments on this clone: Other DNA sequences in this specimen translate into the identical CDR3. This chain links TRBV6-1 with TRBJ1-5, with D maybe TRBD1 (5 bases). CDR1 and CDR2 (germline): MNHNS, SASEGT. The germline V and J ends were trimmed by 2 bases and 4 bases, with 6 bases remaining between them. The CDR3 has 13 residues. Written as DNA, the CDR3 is TGTGCCAGCAGTGAAAGGGGAAATCAGCCCCAGCATTTT. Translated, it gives CASSERGNQPQHF.

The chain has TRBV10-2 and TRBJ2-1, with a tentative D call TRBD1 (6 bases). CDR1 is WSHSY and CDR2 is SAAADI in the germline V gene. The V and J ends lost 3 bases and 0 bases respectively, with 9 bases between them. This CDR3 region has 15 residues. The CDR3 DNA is TGCGCCAGCAGTGATGGGACAAACTCCTACAATGAGCAGTTCTTC. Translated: CASSDGTNSYNEQFF.

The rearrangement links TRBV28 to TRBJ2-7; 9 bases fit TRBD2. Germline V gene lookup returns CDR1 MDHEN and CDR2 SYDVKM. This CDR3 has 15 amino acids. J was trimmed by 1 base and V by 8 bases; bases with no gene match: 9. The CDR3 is CASGGSAGGSYEQYF. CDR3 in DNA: TGTGCCAGCGGTGGGTCAGCGGGGGGATCCTACGAGCAGTACTTC. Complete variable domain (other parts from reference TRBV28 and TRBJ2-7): DVKVTQSSRYLVKRTGEKVFLECVQDMDHENMFWYRQDPGLGLRLIYFSYDVKMKEKGDIPEGYSVSREKKERFSLILESASTNQTSMYLCASGGSAGGSYEQYFGPGTRLTVT.

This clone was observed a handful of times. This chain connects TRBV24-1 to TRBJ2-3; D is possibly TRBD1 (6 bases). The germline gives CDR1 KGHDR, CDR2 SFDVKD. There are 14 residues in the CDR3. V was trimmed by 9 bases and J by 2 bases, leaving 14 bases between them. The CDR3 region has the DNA TGTGCCACCGCGGACGCAGGGGACACAGATACGCAGTATTTT. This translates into CATADAGDTDTQYF.

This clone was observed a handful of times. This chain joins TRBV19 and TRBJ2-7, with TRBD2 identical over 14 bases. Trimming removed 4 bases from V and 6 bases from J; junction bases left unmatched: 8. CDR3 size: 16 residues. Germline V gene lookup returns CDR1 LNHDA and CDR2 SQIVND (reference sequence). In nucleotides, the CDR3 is TGTGCCAGTAGTAGGGAGGGGACTAGCGGGAGCTCCGAGCAGTACTTC. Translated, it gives CASSREGTSGSSEQYF. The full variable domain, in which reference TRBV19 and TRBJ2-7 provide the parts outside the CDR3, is DGGITQSPKYLFRKEGQNVTLSCEQNLNHDAMYWYRQDPGQGLRLIYYSQIVNDFQKGDIAEGYSVSREKKESFPLTVTSAQKNPTAFYLCASSREGTSGSSEQYFGPGTRLTVT.

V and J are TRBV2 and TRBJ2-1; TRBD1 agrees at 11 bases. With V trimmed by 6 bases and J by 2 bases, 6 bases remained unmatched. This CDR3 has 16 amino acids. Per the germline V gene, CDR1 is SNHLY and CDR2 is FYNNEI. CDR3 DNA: TGTGCCAGCAGACAGCGGACAGGGGGCACCTACAATGAGCAGTTCTTC. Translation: CASRQRTGGTYNEQFF.

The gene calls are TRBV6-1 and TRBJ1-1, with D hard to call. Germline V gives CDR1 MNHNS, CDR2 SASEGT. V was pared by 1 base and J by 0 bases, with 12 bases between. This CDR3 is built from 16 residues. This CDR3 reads CASSEGWSGMNTEAFF. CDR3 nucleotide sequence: TGTGCCAGCAGTGAAGGTTGGTCAGGCATGAACACTGAAGCTTTCTTT.

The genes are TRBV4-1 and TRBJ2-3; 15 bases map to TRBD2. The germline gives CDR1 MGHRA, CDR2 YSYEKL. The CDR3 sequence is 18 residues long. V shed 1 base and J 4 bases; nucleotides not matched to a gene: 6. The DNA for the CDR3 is TGCGCCAGCAGCCAAGGGACTAGCGGGAGGGCCCCGGCAGATACGCAGTATTTT. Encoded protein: CASSQGTSGRAPADTQYF.

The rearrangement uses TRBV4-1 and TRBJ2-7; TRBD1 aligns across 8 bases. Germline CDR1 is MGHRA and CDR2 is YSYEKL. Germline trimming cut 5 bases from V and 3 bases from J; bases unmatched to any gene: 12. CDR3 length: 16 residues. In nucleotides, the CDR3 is TGCGCCAGCAGCTACTCTCCGGGACAGGCATTCTACGAGCAGTACTTC. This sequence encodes CASSYSPGQAFYEQYF.

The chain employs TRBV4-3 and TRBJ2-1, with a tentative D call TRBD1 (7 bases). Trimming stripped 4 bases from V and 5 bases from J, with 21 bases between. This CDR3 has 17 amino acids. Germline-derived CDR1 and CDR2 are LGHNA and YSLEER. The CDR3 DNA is TGCGCCAGCAGCCCAGGGGGGCCCTCGACAGCGAACAATGAGCAGTTCTTC. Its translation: CASSPGGPSTANNEQFF.

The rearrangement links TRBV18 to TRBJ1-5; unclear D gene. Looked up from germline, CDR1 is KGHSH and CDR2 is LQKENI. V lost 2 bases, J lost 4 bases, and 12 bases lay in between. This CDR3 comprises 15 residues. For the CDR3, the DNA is TGTGCCAGCTCACCAGGCTCCGGGTCAAATCAGCCCCAGCATTTT. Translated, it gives CASSPGSGSNQPQHF.

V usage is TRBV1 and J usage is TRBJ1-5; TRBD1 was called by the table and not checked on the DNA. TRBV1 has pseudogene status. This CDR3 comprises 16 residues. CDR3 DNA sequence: TGCACCAGCAATAGCCGGCCGGGACAGGGAAGACAGCCCCAGCATTTT. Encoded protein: CTSNSRPGQGRQPQHF.

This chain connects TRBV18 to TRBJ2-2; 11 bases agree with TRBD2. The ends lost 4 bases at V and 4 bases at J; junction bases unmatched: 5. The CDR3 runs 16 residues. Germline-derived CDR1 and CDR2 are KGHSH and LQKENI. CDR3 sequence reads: CASSQTSGGATGELFF. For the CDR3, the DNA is TGTGCCAGCTCACAAACTAGCGGGGGTGCCACCGGGGAGCTGTTTTTT.

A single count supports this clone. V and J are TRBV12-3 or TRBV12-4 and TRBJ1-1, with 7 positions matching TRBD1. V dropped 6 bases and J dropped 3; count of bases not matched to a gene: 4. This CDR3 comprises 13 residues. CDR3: CASSRGQYTEAFF. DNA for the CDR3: TGTGCCAGCAGCAGGGGACAGTACACTGAAGCTTTCTTT.

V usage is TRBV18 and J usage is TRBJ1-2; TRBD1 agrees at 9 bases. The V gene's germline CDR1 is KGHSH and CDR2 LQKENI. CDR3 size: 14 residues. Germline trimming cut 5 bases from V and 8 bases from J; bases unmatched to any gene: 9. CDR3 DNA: TGTGCCAGCTCATCCGGACAGGGGTTTTCAGGCTACACCTTC. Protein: CASSSGQGFSGYTF.